Shown below are 18 T cell receptor beta chains from a single sample sequenced in a study of human T cells and chemical hapten exposure. TCRdb recomputed calls from the RACE reads with MiXCR, one row per CDR3 protein. The top ten clones hold 9.5% to 10% of a sample with about 55,000 distinct CDR3 sequences, 9.5% to 10% of them seen once. Stated time point: pre-sensitization, week 0. Described treatment: therapeutic diphenylcyclopropenone sensitization with weekly scalp DPC. Unfractionated whole blood was the source of the extracted total RNA. Sequences were derived from whole blood, sampled in connection with sensitization to the hapten diphenylcyclopropenone (DPC). The receptors originated from a woman aged 30 to 39 with alopecia areata. Some clones in this sample may be carry-over from other donors' samples.

CDR3 nucleotides: TGTGCCAGCAGTGAATCAGGAGCGGGGGGGCCTCTCGGCGAGCAGTACTTC. Amino acid sequence: CASSESGAGGPLGEQYF. V gene TRBV25-1 combines with J gene TRBJ2-7; 10 nucleotides agree with TRBD2. CDR1 MGHDK and CDR2 SYGVNS come from the germline V gene. J gave up 6 bases and V 1 base, and 12 bases lay outside the gene matches. The CDR3 runs 17 residues.

The count of this clonotype is one. This chain joins TRBV7-2 and TRBJ2-3; 14 bases map to TRBD2. Unmatched junction bases numbered 7, after V lost 5 bases and J lost 3 bases. CDR1 and CDR2 from the germline V gene are SGHTA and FQGNSA. The CDR3 runs 17 residues. For the CDR3, the DNA is TGTGCCAGCAGCCATAGACTAGCGGGGGGGCCAACAGATACGCAGTATTTT. Amino acid sequence: CASSHRLAGGPTDTQYF. Full variable domain (rest looked up from reference TRBV7-2 and TRBJ2-3): GAGVSQSPSNKVTEKGKDVELRCDPISGHTALYWYRQSLGQGLEFLIYFQGNSAPDKSGLPSDRFSAERTGGSVSTLTIQRTQQEDSAVYLCASSHRLAGGPTDTQYFGPGTRLTVL.

The chain has TRBV6-5 and TRBJ2-1; either TRBD1 or TRBD2 may supply D (5 bases each). CDR1 MNHEY and CDR2 SVGAGI come from the germline V gene. Between the trimmed V and J ends, which lost 0 bases and 16 bases, there was a span of 22 bases. The CDR3 has 15 residues. The CDR3: CASSYSGTTNPQPFF. In DNA, the CDR3 is TGTGCCAGCAGTTACTCGGGGACGACTAATCCCCAGCCATTCTTC.

The table lists this clonotype with a few counts. V and J are TRBV30 and TRBJ1-4; D gene uncertain. Per germline, CDR1 GTSNPN and CDR2 SVGIG (reference sequence). CDR3 length: 14 amino acids. Between the trimmed V and J ends, which lost 1 base and 4 bases, there was a span of 10 bases. CDR3 sequence: CAWSADGFNEKLFF. As DNA, the CDR3 is TGTGCCTGGAGTGCGGACGGCTTTAATGAAAAACTGTTTTTT.

The chain links TRBV7-9 to TRBJ2-4; TRBD1 matches 7 bases. V lost 3 bases and J lost 7; bases outside the gene matches: 6. The germline V gene encodes CDR1 SEHNR and CDR2 FQNEAQ (reference sequence). This CDR3 is built from 14 residues. The CDR3 region is CASSFEGQANIQYF. In DNA form, the CDR3 reads TGTGCCAGCAGCTTCGAAGGACAGGCGAACATTCAGTACTTC.

This clonotype was recorded at least ten times. V and J are TRBV7-2 and TRBJ2-3; D remains unclear. The germline V gene encodes CDR1 SGHTA and CDR2 FQGNSA. There are 15 residues in the CDR3. V lost 1 base, J lost 6 bases, and 14 bases lay in between. This chain's CDR3 is CASSLGTWSSDTQYF. In DNA, the CDR3 is TGTGCCAGCAGCTTAGGGACGTGGTCATCGGATACGCAGTATTTT.

This clonotype turned up a few times. CDR3 protein: CASSPWDTDTQYF. As DNA, the CDR3 is TGTGCCAGCAGCCCCTGGGACACAGATACGCAGTATTTT. The V call is TRBV7-8, the J call TRBJ2-3; the D is unclear. CDR3 length: 13 amino acids. Per germline, CDR1 SGHVS and CDR2 FQNEAQ. With 5 bases removed from V and 2 bases from J, the gap between germline ends came to 8 bases.

This clonotype was counted a few times. The rearrangement links TRBV12-3 or TRBV12-4 to TRBJ1-6, with 9 bases identical to TRBD1. Losses at the gene ends were 6 bases for V and 10 bases for J; bases not matched to a gene: 7. CDR3 length equals 14 residues. The CDR3 nucleotides are TGTGCCAGCAGATTAACAGGGGGCAGCTCACCCCTCCACTTT. Translated, it gives CASRLTGGSSPLHF.

This clonotype was picked up a small number of times. The gene calls are TRBV6-6 and TRBJ1-2; D is uncertain. With 2 bases removed from V and 8 bases from J, the gap between germline ends came to 12 bases. This CDR3 comprises 13 residues. Germline CDR1 and CDR2: MNHNY and SVGAGI (reference sequence). CDR3 nucleotide sequence: TGTGCCAGCAGTTACGGCGGGATGGGGGGCTACACCTTC. This gives the protein CASSYGGMGGYTF.

The V call is TRBV29-1, the J call TRBJ2-7; D is perhaps TRBD1 (8 bases). This CDR3 region has 13 residues. V gave up 7 bases and J gave up 4 bases, with 17 bases separating them. Germline V CDR1 and CDR2: SQVTM, ANQGSEA. The CDR3 loop reads CSAQGGETYEQYF. The CDR3 bases are TGCAGCGCACAGGGGGGGGAGACTTACGAGCAGTACTTC.

This clonotype was found many times. The chain joins TRBV28 to TRBJ1-6; 8 bases are shared with TRBD1. The CDR3 has 14 residues. The ends lost 6 bases at V and 4 bases at J; junction bases unmatched: 2. Germline V gene sequence: CDR1 MDHEN, CDR2 SYDVKM. The CDR3 loop reads CASSRTGYNSPLHF. CDR3 bases: TGTGCCAGCAGCCGGACAGGGTATAATTCACCCCTCCACTTT.

V is TRBV18 and J is TRBJ1-1; D is unresolved. The V end was cut by 3 bases, the J end by 4 bases, with 18 bases between. This CDR3 is 16 amino acids long. Germline assignment: CDR1 KGHSH and CDR2 LQKENI. CDR3: CASSPNYGSSGTEAFF. The DNA for the CDR3 is TGTGCCAGCTCACCCAATTACGGGAGCTCAGGCACTGAAGCTTTCTTT.

This clonotype was counted only a few times. The gene calls are TRBV19 and TRBJ1-5; D not certain. The V gene's germline CDR1 is LNHDA and CDR2 SQIVND (reference sequence). This CDR3 is built from 15 residues. V was trimmed by 1 base and J by 4 bases, leaving 11 bases between them. The CDR3 spells CASSIAAGKNQPQHF. DNA of the CDR3: TGTGCCAGTAGTATAGCGGCGGGGAAGAATCAGCCCCAGCATTTT.

The sample holds many counts of this clonotype. This rearrangement joins TRBV7-8 to TRBJ2-1, with D possibly called TRBD1 or TRBD2 (6 bases each). Germline V gene data show CDR1 as SGHVS and CDR2 as FQNEAQ. This CDR3 is built from 16 residues. Trimming took off 0 bases at V and 8 bases at J, with 17 bases between the two ends. CDR3 nucleotide sequence: TGTGCCAGCAGCTTAGCGCCTGGCAGGGGAGGCGATGAGCAGTTCTTC. Amino acids: CASSLAPGRGGDEQFF.

The CDR3 protein is CASSGQGNSPLHF. CDR3 DNA sequence: TGTGCCAGCAGTGGGCAGGGGAATTCACCCCTCCACTTT. The chain employs TRBV2 and TRBJ1-6, with D perhaps matching TRBD1 (6 bases). CDR3 size: 13 residues. Trimming stripped 4 bases from V and 7 bases from J, with 8 bases between. Per germline, CDR1 SNHLY and CDR2 FYNNEI.

V and J are TRBV30 and TRBJ1-6; D ambiguous. V was clipped by 0 bases and J by 0 bases, with 12 bases between them. The germline V gene encodes CDR1 GTSNPN and CDR2 SVGIG (reference sequence). The CDR3 loop spans 17 amino acids. CDR3 nucleotides: TGTGCCTGGAGTGTACTGCCGCGCTCCTCCTATAATTCACCCCTCCACTTT. The encoded protein is CAWSVLPRSSYNSPLHF.

This clonotype was detected ten times or more. The chain joins TRBV6-4 to TRBJ2-1; D is possibly TRBD1 (6 bases). This CDR3 has 16 amino acids. V lost 6 bases, J lost 8 bases, and 23 bases lay in between. CDR1 is MRHNA and CDR2 is SNTAGT in the germline V gene. This chain's CDR3 is CASSLRRGSGVDEQFF. As DNA, the CDR3 is TGTGCCAGCAGCCTTCGCAGGGGTAGTGGGGTCGATGAGCAGTTCTTC.

This clonotype has at least ten counts. The V and J genes are TRBV4-1 and TRBJ1-1; 9 nucleotides align to TRBD1. V trimming: 4 bases; J trimming: 6 bases; junction bases outside the gene matches: 15. Per the germline V gene, CDR1 is MGHRA and CDR2 is YSYEKL. The CDR3 is 17 residues long. The CDR3 loop is CASSPMLLTGQGAEAFF. The CDR3 nucleotides are TGCGCCAGCAGCCCTATGCTACTCACGGGACAGGGTGCTGAAGCTTTCTTT.